The 15 T cell receptor beta chains listed next were all sequenced from one sample in a study of CD8+ T cells in alopecia areata. RNA extraction and reverse transcription yielded cDNA as sequencing template. Generated by immunoSEQ multiplex PCR, the TCRdb table keeps only in-frame clones and is missing some. The sample includes around 250,000 clones, 67% seen only once; the top ten take around 1.2%. The sample was CD4+ T cells sorted from blood, taken at week 0. The receptor source for this set is a human donor with alopecia areata.

The rearrangement uses TRBV30 and TRBJ2-1, with 8 bases lining up with TRBD2. J gave up 7 bases and V 3 bases, and 5 bases lay outside the gene matches. The V gene's germline CDR1 is GTSNPN and CDR2 SVGIG (reference sequence). The CDR3 runs 13 residues. The CDR3 bases are TGTGCCTGGAGCCCCCCGGGGGGGAATGAGCAGTTCTTC. Translated, it gives CAWSPPGGNEQFF.

The chain recombines TRBV29-1 with TRBJ1-1, with TRBD1 as a possible D gene (5 bases). The ends were cut back, 8 bases at V and 2 bases at J, with 12 bases in the middle. CDR1 is SQVTM, CDR2 ANQGSEA, per germline. The CDR3 covers 12 residues. The CDR3 spells CSYTGVNTEAFF. The CDR3 coding sequence is TGCAGCTATACAGGAGTCAACACTGAAGCTTTCTTT.

This chain's CDR3 is CASKKSNQPQHF. CDR3 in DNA: TGTGCCAGCAAAAAGAGCAATCAGCCCCAGCATTTT. The chain has TRBV2 and TRBJ1-5, with D unclear. V lost 7 bases and J 1 base, leaving 5 bases between the germline ends. Germline CDR1 is SNHLY and CDR2 is FYNNEI. This CDR3 is 12 amino acids long.

The chain links TRBV4-3 to TRBJ2-2, with a weak D call TRBD2 (5 bases). Trimming pared 4 bases from V and 3 bases from J, leaving 9 bases between. Germline lookup yields CDR1 LGHNA and CDR2 YSLEER. CDR3 length: 14 residues. This CDR3 is CASSPGFYTGELFF. In nucleotides, the CDR3 is TGCGCCAGCAGCCCGGGGTTTTACACCGGGGAGCTGTTTTTT.

Concerning this clone: The same CDR3 is also encoded by other DNA sequences in this sample. V gene TRBV18 combines with J gene TRBJ1-1; a weak D match, TRBD1 (5 bases). Germline V gives CDR1 KGHSH, CDR2 LQKENI. Trimming took 3 bases from V and 3 from J, leaving 11 bases between them. CDR3 length: 14 amino acids. The CDR3 sequence: CASSPVTGDTEAFF. CDR3 nucleotide sequence: TGTGCCAGCTCACCGGTAACAGGAGACACTGAAGCTTTCTTT.

This clone was detected a few times. The rearrangement joins TRBV4-2 to TRBJ2-3, with 8 bases aligning to TRBD2. Germline V CDR1 and CDR2: LGHNA, YNFKEQ. The CDR3 is 16 amino acids. J gave up 2 bases and V 1 base, and 5 bases lay outside the gene matches. The CDR3 region is CASSQVGGGLTDTQYF. In DNA, the CDR3 is TGTGCCAGCAGCCAAGTCGGCGGGGGGCTCACAGATACGCAGTATTTT.

The gene calls are TRBV7-2 and TRBJ1-2, with D unresolved. Germline V gene sequence: CDR1 SGHTA, CDR2 FQGNSA. The V end lost 0 bases, the J end lost 2 bases, and 7 bases lay between the germline ends. CDR3 length: 14 amino acids. CDR3 DNA sequence: TGTGCCAGCAGCTTAGCGGGTCTCAACTATGGCTACACCTTC. As protein: CASSLAGLNYGYTF.

The chain has TRBV30 and TRBJ2-7; D call uncertain. CDR1 and CDR2 (germline): GTSNPN, SVGIG (reference sequence). This CDR3 spans 12 amino acids. V was shortened by 5 bases and J by 0 bases, with 8 bases between the two germline ends. The CDR3 region is CAWGELSYEQYF. For the CDR3, the DNA is TGTGCCTGGGGGGAACTCTCCTACGAGCAGTACTTC.

This clone was picked up one time. The chain links TRBV25-1 to TRBJ2-5; the match to TRBD2 covers 11 bases. The V and J ends lost 5 bases and 2 bases, in that order; junction bases with no gene match: 1. This CDR3 contains 14 residues. Germline CDR1 reads MGHDK; CDR2 reads SYGVNS. The CDR3 DNA reads as TGTGCCAGCAGTCGACTAGCGGGGCAAGAGACCCAGTACTTC. Its protein is CASSRLAGQETQYF. The entire variable domain, with the rest obtained from reference TRBV25-1 and TRBJ2-5, is as follows: EADIYQTPRYLVIGTGKKITLECSQTMGHDKMYWYQQDPGMELHLIHYSYGVNSTEKGDLSSESTVSRIRTEHFPLTLESARPSHTSQYLCASSRLAGQETQYFGPGTRLLVL.

The rearrangement joins TRBV27 to TRBJ2-5; unclear D gene. Trimming left V 0 bases short and J 2 bases short, with 10 bases between. The CDR3 consists of 15 residues. The germline V gene encodes CDR1 MNHEY and CDR2 SMNVEV (reference sequence). The CDR3 region has the DNA TGTGCCAGCAGTTTATCGTGGCAGTCGCAAGAGACCCAGTACTTC. Residues: CASSLSWQSQETQYF.

This clone occurred a few times. The CDR3 here is CATSRGADGGNQPQHF. The CDR3 nucleotides read TGTGCCACCAGCAGAGGGGCAGACGGAGGCAATCAGCCCCAGCATTTT. V is TRBV15 and J is TRBJ1-5; the D is unclear. Trimming cost V 1 base and J 2 bases, with 12 bases left between them. The germline CDR1 and CDR2 sequences are LNHNV and YYDKDF (reference sequence). The CDR3 consists of 16 residues.

Only one count was recorded for this clone. The chain combines TRBV29-1 with TRBJ1-1; TRBD1 agrees at 10 bases. V was clipped by 6 bases and J by 0 bases; unmatched bases: 7. Germline V gives CDR1 SQVTM, CDR2 ANQGSEA. The CDR3 consists of 15 residues. For the CDR3, the DNA is TGCAGCGTAAGACAGGGGGCCCGTATGAACACTGAAGCTTTCTTT. It translates to CSVRQGARMNTEAFF.

The CDR3 here is CAWSVGTTYQETQYF. CDR3 DNA: TGTGCCTGGAGTGTTGGGACGACGTACCAAGAGACCCAGTACTTC. V is TRBV30 and J is TRBJ2-5; D assignment may be TRBD1 or TRBD2 (5 bases each). Germline V gene sequence: CDR1 GTSNPN, CDR2 SVGIG (reference sequence). V lost 0 bases to trimming and J lost 0 bases, with 11 bases between them. The CDR3 has 15 residues.

This clone was detected once. This chain joins TRBV29-1 and TRBJ1-2; D gene uncertain. CDR3 length equals 12 residues. The ends were cut back, 7 bases at V and 4 bases at J, with 13 bases in the middle. CDR1 is SQVTM and CDR2 is ANQGSEA in the germline V gene. CDR3 region: CSALSTLYGYTF. CDR3 nucleotide sequence: TGCAGCGCCCTGAGTACACTCTATGGCTACACCTTC.

This rearrangement joins TRBV5-1 to TRBJ2-3; D is unclear. This CDR3 region has 17 residues. V lost 4 bases to trimming and J lost 1 base, with 19 bases between them. CDR1 is SGHRS, CDR2 YFSETQ, per germline. CDR3 in amino acids: CASSRTQTATGTDTQYF. The CDR3 nucleotides read TGCGCCAGCAGCAGGACCCAGACGGCCACCGGCACAGATACGCAGTATTTT. Based on the CDR3 plus reference TRBV5-1 and TRBJ2-3, the full variable domain is KAGVTQTPRYLIKTRGQQVTLSCSPISGHRSVSWYQQTPGQGLQFLFEYFSETQRNKGNFPGRFSGRQFSNSRSEMNVSTLELGDSALYLCASSRTQTATGTDTQYFGPGTRLTVL.